The rows below give T cell receptor beta chains drawn from one sample of a study of regulatory T cells in long-lasting Graves disease. TCRdb passed the multiplex PCR reads through MiXCR, listing each CDR3 protein once. The profile covers 500,000 to 700,000 distinct CDR3 sequences, with roughly 16% appearing a single time and approximately 20% taken by the ten largest. These sequences were also reported in another study, on T cells in Graves' hyperthyroidism and ophthalmopathy.

Sequenced material: peripheral blood mononuclear cells (PBMCs), taken at new diagnosis, from a patient treated with antithyroid drugs. These receptors originate from a woman in her twenties or thirties with Graves disease. Both conserved end residues are part of each CDR3. The D gene is left open where the match is weak. Clone size appears in some rows only: once, few, many, or a class for an expanded clone.

j_gene: TRBJ2-1
abundance: many
v_gene: TRBV20-1
d_gene: TRBD2
CDR3aa: CSAPGTTMLDEQFF
CDR3nt: TGCAGTGCTCCAGGGACTACCATGTTGGATGAGCAGTTCTTC

j_gene: TRBJ2-7
abundance: .
v_gene: TRBV5-6
d_gene: TRBD2
CDR3aa: CASSLVGGNSYEQYF
CDR3nt: TGTGCCAGCAGCTTGGTGGGAGGGAACTCCTACGAGCAGTACTTC

j_gene: TRBJ2-3
abundance: many
v_gene: TRBV27
d_gene: .
CDR3aa: CASSREFRSDTQYF
CDR3nt: TGTGCCAGCAGTAGGGAGTTTAGGTCGGATACGCAGTATTTT

j_gene: TRBJ2-7
abundance: few
v_gene: TRBV5-1
d_gene: .
CDR3aa: CASSYSGTSYEQYF
CDR3nt: TGCGCCAGCAGCTATAGCGGTACCTCCTACGAGCAGTACTTC

j_gene: TRBJ2-1
abundance: many
v_gene: TRBV11-2
d_gene: .
CDR3aa: CASSLGRAFRNEQFF
CDR3nt: TGTGCCAGCAGCTTAGGGAGGGCGTTCAGGAATGAGCAGTTCTTC

j_gene: TRBJ2-2
abundance: few
v_gene: TRBV6-5
d_gene: .
CDR3aa: CASSYSVQYTGELFF
CDR3nt: TGTGCCAGCAGTTACTCGGTACAGTACACCGGGGAGCTGTTTTTT

j_gene: TRBJ1-1
abundance: .
v_gene: TRBV2
d_gene: TRBD1
CDR3aa: CASREIGGRGTEAFF
CDR3nt: TGTGCCAGCAGGGAAATAGGGGGCAGGGGCACTGAAGCTTTCTTT

j_gene: TRBJ1-2
abundance: many
v_gene: TRBV6-1
d_gene: .
CDR3aa: CASSEREAGGYGYTF
CDR3nt: TGTGCCAGCAGTGAAAGGGAGGCCGGCGGCTATGGCTACACCTTC

j_gene: TRBJ2-1
abundance: many
v_gene: TRBV5-5
d_gene: .
CDR3aa: CASSWAASALVDEQFF
CDR3nt: TGTGCCAGCAGCTGGGCCGCTAGCGCTCTGGTCGATGAGCAGTTCTTC

j_gene: TRBJ1-5
abundance: few
v_gene: TRBV4-1
d_gene: .
CDR3aa: CASSQDEAAGVQPQHF
CDR3nt: TGCGCCAGCAGCCAAGATGAGGCCGCAGGGGTGCAGCCCCAGCATTTT

j_gene: TRBJ2-7
abundance: many
v_gene: TRBV7-9
d_gene: .
CDR3aa: CASSPAQGLYEQYF
CDR3nt: TGTGCCAGCAGCCCCGCACAGGGCCTCTACGAGCAGTACTTC

j_gene: TRBJ1-2
abundance: .
v_gene: TRBV20-1
d_gene: .
CDR3aa: CSARATYYGYTF
CDR3nt: TGCAGTGCTAGAGCCACATACTATGGCTACACCTTC

j_gene: TRBJ2-1
abundance: many
v_gene: TRBV7-7
d_gene: .
CDR3aa: CASSLGHEYNEQFF
CDR3nt: TGTGCTAGCAGCTTGGGACATGAATACAATGAGCAGTTCTTC

j_gene: TRBJ1-1
abundance: many
v_gene: TRBV28
d_gene: .
CDR3aa: CASITNGGVGAFF
CDR3nt: TGTGCCAGCATCACAAACGGAGGGGTTGGCGCTTTCTTT

j_gene: TRBJ1-3
abundance: .
v_gene: TRBV28
d_gene: TRBD1
CDR3aa: CASRPGQAGNTIYF
CDR3nt: TGTGCCAGCAGGCCAGGACAGGCTGGAAACACCATATATTTT

j_gene: TRBJ1-2
abundance: few
v_gene: TRBV19
d_gene: .
CDR3aa: CASSLPWGNNDGYTF
CDR3nt: TGTGCCAGTAGTCTCCCGTGGGGCAACAATGATGGCTACACCTTC

j_gene: TRBJ2-7
abundance: few
v_gene: TRBV5-1
d_gene: TRBD2
CDR3aa: CASSLAGGLADLYEQYF
CDR3nt: TGCGCCAGCAGCTTAGCCGGAGGACTAGCGGATCTATACGAGCAGTACTTC

j_gene: TRBJ2-2
abundance: .
v_gene: TRBV28
d_gene: .
CDR3aa: CASSPAPGPYTGELFF
CDR3nt: TGTGCCAGCAGTCCCGCACCGGGCCCTTACACCGGGGAGCTGTTTTTT

j_gene: TRBJ1-4
abundance: many
v_gene: TRBV28
d_gene: .
CDR3aa: CASTPMGLHEKLFF
CDR3nt: TGTGCCAGCACCCCAATGGGCTTACATGAAAAACTGTTTTTT

j_gene: TRBJ2-5
abundance: many
v_gene: TRBV12-5
d_gene: .
CDR3aa: CASGSGRNQETQYF
CDR3nt: TGTGCTAGTGGTTCCGGGAGAAACCAAGAGACCCAGTACTTC

j_gene: TRBJ2-7
abundance: .
v_gene: TRBV30
d_gene: TRBD1
CDR3aa: CAWSVGQGYEQYF
CDR3nt: TGTGCCTGGAGTGTCGGACAGGGATACGAGCAGTACTTC

j_gene: TRBJ1-1
abundance: .
v_gene: TRBV7-2
d_gene: .
CDR3aa: CASSIRGGGPEAFF
CDR3nt: TGTGCCAGCAGCATTCGGGGCGGAGGGCCTGAAGCTTTCTTT

j_gene: TRBJ1-3
abundance: .
v_gene: TRBV9
d_gene: TRBD1
CDR3aa: CATLRGRFGNTIYF
CDR3nt: TGTGCCACCCTTAGGGGGCGATTTGGAAACACCATATATTTT

j_gene: TRBJ2-3
abundance: .
v_gene: TRBV7-3
d_gene: TRBD2
CDR3aa: CASSFDGRDTQYF
CDR3nt: TGTGCCAGCAGCTTTGACGGGAGGGATACGCAGTATTTT

j_gene: TRBJ2-7
abundance: few
v_gene: TRBV19
d_gene: TRBD1
CDR3aa: CASRRSGQAYEQYF
CDR3nt: TGTGCCAGTAGAAGAAGTGGACAGGCCTACGAGCAGTACTTC

j_gene: TRBJ1-2
abundance: .
v_gene: TRBV4-2
d_gene: .
CDR3aa: CASSQDPGNGYTF
CDR3nt: TGTGCCAGCAGCCAAGATCCCGGGAATGGCTACACCTTC

j_gene: TRBJ2-2
abundance: .
v_gene: TRBV7-3
d_gene: TRBD1
CDR3aa: CASSLRGLFANTGELFF
CDR3nt: TGTGCCAGCAGCTTGAGGGGGCTGTTCGCGAACACCGGGGAGCTGTTTTTT

j_gene: TRBJ2-7
abundance: many
v_gene: TRBV10-3
d_gene: .
CDR3aa: CAISETESSYEQYF
CDR3nt: TGTGCCATCAGCGAGACAGAGAGCTCCTACGAGCAGTACTTC

j_gene: TRBJ1-1
abundance: few
v_gene: TRBV20-1
d_gene: .
CDR3aa: CSAKAPGKGLTEAFF
CDR3nt: TGCAGTGCTAAAGCTCCCGGGAAAGGCCTCACTGAAGCTTTCTTT

j_gene: TRBJ1-1
abundance: .
v_gene: TRBV27
d_gene: .
CDR3aa: CASSLSTGEATGYTEAFF
CDR3nt: TGTGCCAGCAGTTTATCGACAGGCGAGGCCACCGGGTACACTGAAGCTTTCTTT

j_gene: TRBJ1-2
abundance: many
v_gene: TRBV2
d_gene: .
CDR3aa: CASSDLTSRGYTF
CDR3nt: TGTGCCAGCAGTGATCTAACCTCCCGTGGCTACACCTTC

j_gene: TRBJ1-5
abundance: many
v_gene: TRBV20-1
d_gene: .
CDR3aa: CSASGQINQPQHF
CDR3nt: TGCAGTGCTAGTGGGCAGATCAATCAGCCCCAGCATTTT

j_gene: TRBJ1-1
abundance: few
v_gene: TRBV7-2
d_gene: TRBD1
CDR3aa: CASSLHRGRNTEAFF
CDR3nt: TGTGCCAGCAGCTTACACAGGGGGAGGAACACTGAAGCTTTCTTT

j_gene: TRBJ2-1
abundance: .
v_gene: TRBV15
d_gene: .
CDR3aa: CATSRDFYRANRRLSPSSYNEQFF
CDR3nt: TGTGCCACCAGCAGAGATTTCTACAGGGCAAATAGACGTCTCTCCCCTAGCTCCTACAATGAGCAGTTCTTC

j_gene: TRBJ1-1
abundance: many
v_gene: TRBV28
d_gene: .
CDR3aa: CASSSRGVGEAFF
CDR3nt: TGTGCCAGCAGCAGCAGGGGAGTTGGTGAAGCTTTCTTT

j_gene: TRBJ2-2
abundance: .
v_gene: TRBV20-1
d_gene: .
CDR3aa: CSARGGRELFF
CDR3nt: TGCAGTGCCCGAGGGGGGAGGGAGCTGTTTTTT

j_gene: TRBJ2-2
abundance: few
v_gene: TRBV19
d_gene: TRBD2
CDR3aa: CASSRGSTSGKRELFF
CDR3nt: TGTGCCAGTAGTAGGGGCTCGACTAGCGGGAAAAGGGAGCTGTTTTTT

j_gene: TRBJ2-7
abundance: .
v_gene: TRBV29-1
d_gene: TRBD1
CDR3aa: CSAWDSATYEQYF
CDR3nt: TGCAGCGCGTGGGACAGCGCTACCTACGAGCAGTACTTC